The 21 T cell receptor beta chains given below trace back to one sample, sequenced in a study of response to subunit inactivated influenza vaccine. From the RT-PCR reads, TCRdb called clonotypes with MiXCR, one entry per CDR3 protein. The table has 800,000 or so distinct CDR3 sequences, 21% seen once; the top ten hold roughly 10%. Sequencing was performed on PBMCs from blood, taken more than 4 days after vaccination. Source of these receptors: a middle-aged man who received an inactivated influenza vaccine.

This sequence joins TRBV24-1 and TRBJ2-1; either TRBD1 or TRBD2 may supply D (5 bases each). The ends were cut back, 4 bases at V and 4 bases at J, with 13 bases in the middle. The V gene's germline CDR1 is KGHDR and CDR2 SFDVKD. This CDR3 is built from 15 residues. The CDR3: CATSDSGTRYNEQFF. CDR3 nucleotide sequence: TGTGCCACCAGTGACTCCGGGACGAGGTACAATGAGCAGTTCTTC.

This clonotype was counted only a few times. The chain carries TRBV6-2 or TRBV6-3 and TRBJ1-1, with TRBD1 identical over 8 bases. The CDR3 spans 15 residues. Germline V gives CDR1 MNHEY, CDR2 SVGEGT. Trimming at V came to 9 bases and at J to 2 bases, leaving 11 bases not matched to a gene. The CDR3 region is CASTLPGTGNTEAFF. The CDR3 DNA is TGTGCCAGTACTCTCCCCGGGACAGGTAACACTGAAGCTTTCTTT.

A single count supports this clonotype. The CDR3 bases are TGTGCCAGCAGCCGACGGACAGTATTGAACACTGAAGCTTTCTTT. Its protein product is CASSRRTVLNTEAFF. The rearrangement joins TRBV6-2 or TRBV6-3 to TRBJ1-1; D may be TRBD1 (6 bases). Germline CDR1 MNHEY, CDR2 SVGEGT. V gave up 6 bases and J gave up 0 bases, with 14 bases separating them. The CDR3 consists of 15 residues.

The chain joins TRBV5-1 to TRBJ1-6, with D perhaps TRBD1 (6 bases). This CDR3 comprises 14 residues. Germline V gene sequence: CDR1 SGHRS, CDR2 YFSETQ. V was pared by 5 bases and J by 9 bases, with 15 bases between. In DNA, the CDR3 is TGCGCCAGCAGACCGGGACAATCTAGTTCACCCCTCCACTTT. Encoded protein: CASRPGQSSSPLHF.

This clonotype occurred a few times. This sequence joins TRBV6-5 and TRBJ2-5, with 9 bases that match TRBD2. The V gene end was trimmed by 2 bases and the J gene end by 0 bases; junction bases not matched to a gene: 4. The germline CDR1 and CDR2 sequences are MNHEY and SVGAGI. The CDR3 spans 16 residues. DNA for the CDR3: TGTGCCAGCAGTTACGATGCTAGCGGGGACCAAGAGACCCAGTACTTC. Protein product: CASSYDASGDQETQYF.

This rearrangement joins TRBV9 to TRBJ2-3, with 7 nucleotides matching TRBD1. This CDR3 contains 13 residues. CDR1 and CDR2 (germline): SGDLS, YYNGEE. V shed 6 bases, J shed 4 bases, and the junction held 5 bases outside the gene matches. CDR3 region: CASNRDRADTQYF. The CDR3, as DNA: TGTGCCAGCAACAGAGACAGGGCAGATACGCAGTATTTT.

The rearrangement joins TRBV7-2 to TRBJ2-3, with TRBD2 matching over 7 bases. The CDR3 has 16 residues. V was clipped by 6 bases and J by 2 bases; unmatched bases: 11. CDR1 and CDR2 (germline): SGHTA, FQGNSA. CDR3 coding DNA: TGTGCCAGCAGAAGACACGAGGGAGGGTACACAGATACGCAGTATTTT. Its protein is CASRRHEGGYTDTQYF.

The V call is TRBV7-6, the J call TRBJ2-1; TRBD1 might be the D (6 bases). This CDR3 spans 13 amino acids. V was cut by 6 bases and J by 16 bases, with 22 bases left in between. Germline V lookup: CDR1 SGHVS, CDR2 FNYEAQ. The CDR3 nucleotides read TGTGCCAGCAGAAGAGACCCGGGACAACCTTCTTTCTTC. It encodes CASRRDPGQPSFF.

V and J are TRBV7-9 and TRBJ2-7; tentative D call: TRBD2 (6 bases). The CDR3 covers 12 residues. Germline CDR1 is SEHNR and CDR2 is FQNEAQ (reference sequence). V gave up 8 bases and J gave up 6 bases, with 14 bases separating them. The CDR3 spells CASGGSAFEQYF. The DNA for the CDR3 is TGTGCCAGCGGGGGGAGTGCGTTCGAGCAGTACTTC.

The chain recombines TRBV2 with TRBJ2-1; D is possibly TRBD2 (6 bases). The V gene's germline CDR1 is SNHLY and CDR2 FYNNEI. This CDR3 is 17 amino acids long. Deletions cut 5 bases from V and 8 bases from J, with 25 bases between. For the CDR3, the DNA is TGTGCCAGCAGTCGCCCAACTAGGACCGGGGGTTGGGATGAGCAGTTCTTC. It codes for CASSRPTRTGGWDEQFF.

The V call is TRBV20-1, the J call TRBJ1-4; D ambiguous. The V end lost 4 bases, the J end lost 4 bases, and 13 bases lay between the germline ends. The CDR3 length is 14 residues. Germline V gives CDR1 DFQATT, CDR2 SNEGSKA (reference sequence). CDR3 loop: CSAIHRAFNEKLFF. CDR3 nucleotide sequence: TGCAGTGCTATCCACAGAGCTTTTAATGAAAAACTGTTTTTT.

In nucleotides, the CDR3 is TGTGCCAGTAGCGAAAGGACTAGTCGGGAGCAGTTCTTC. Translation: CASSERTSREQFF. The gene calls are TRBV19 and TRBJ2-1, with 7 nucleotides matching TRBD2. This CDR3 spans 13 amino acids. CDR1 and CDR2 from the germline V gene are LNHDA and SQIVND (reference sequence). Trimming removed 6 bases from V and 10 bases from J; junction bases left unmatched: 9.

The gene calls are TRBV6-2 or TRBV6-3 and TRBJ1-1; the D is unclear. The CDR3 has 14 residues. Germline values: CDR1 MNHEY, CDR2 SVGEGT. Trimming stripped 6 bases from V and 5 bases from J, with 16 bases between. CDR3 region: CASSPPAGWTEAFF. In DNA form, the CDR3 reads TGTGCCAGCAGCCCCCCGGCGGGATGGACTGAAGCTTTCTTT.

In its sample, this clonotype was seen a few times. V is TRBV14 and J is TRBJ2-3; 14 bases line up with TRBD2. Germline lookup yields CDR1 SGHDN and CDR2 FVKESK. CDR3 length equals 15 residues. J gave up 6 bases and V 6 bases, and 5 bases lay outside the gene matches. The CDR3 DNA reads as TGTGCCAGCAGTCAACGGACTAGCGGGAGGGATACGCAGTATTTT. Its translation is CASSQRTSGRDTQYF.

The rearrangement links TRBV20-1 to TRBJ2-7, with D perhaps given as TRBD1 or TRBD2 (6 bases each). V gave up 4 bases and J gave up 3 bases, with 16 bases separating them. The germline V gene encodes CDR1 DFQATT and CDR2 SNEGSKA (reference sequence). This CDR3 has 14 amino acids. CDR3: CSAKPRGGLYEQYF. CDR3 sequence (DNA): TGCAGTGCTAAACCCAGGGGAGGACTCTACGAGCAGTACTTC.

This chain uses TRBV6-5 with TRBJ1-1; the D is unclear. Per the germline V gene, CDR1 is MNHEY and CDR2 is SVGAGI. V lost 4 bases to trimming and J lost 5 bases, with 14 bases between them. This CDR3 has 14 amino acids. CDR3 coding DNA: TGTGCCAGCAGTTCCACCCCCGGTCTAACTGAAGCTTTCTTT. Amino acid sequence: CASSSTPGLTEAFF.

This clonotype showed up just a few times. The chain uses TRBV6-1 and TRBJ1-1, with D unclear. V lost 4 bases, J lost 2 bases, and 8 bases lay in between. Per the germline V gene, CDR1 is MNHNS and CDR2 is SASEGT. The CDR3 contains 13 residues. This CDR3 reads CASSAYQNTEAFF. The CDR3 DNA is TGTGCCAGCAGTGCATACCAAAACACTGAAGCTTTCTTT.

This clonotype was found a few times. V usage is TRBV6-2 or TRBV6-3 and J usage is TRBJ1-5; unclear D gene. Germline V lookup: CDR1 MNHEY, CDR2 SVGEGT. Trimming shortened V by 0 bases and J by 6 bases, and 9 bases separated the two germline ends. The CDR3 sequence is 14 residues long. The CDR3 region has the DNA TGTGCCAGCAGTTACTCGGTGGGATCTCAGCCCCAGCATTTT. Protein sequence: CASSYSVGSQPQHF.

The chain links TRBV6-6 to TRBJ2-3, with D unresolved. Germline CDR1 and CDR2: MNHNY and SVGAGI (reference sequence). V gave up 0 bases and J gave up 9 bases, with 7 bases separating them. The CDR3 consists of 12 residues. CDR3 bases: TGTGCCAGCAGTTACTCGGATGGCACGCAGTATTTT. This codes for CASSYSDGTQYF.

This clonotype showed up just a few times. The V gene is TRBV12-3 or TRBV12-4, the J gene TRBJ1-2; no definite D call. The CDR3 consists of 13 residues. The V gene lost 6 bases and the J gene lost 12 bases, with 20 bases spanning the gap. The CDR3: CASSETGWTRHTF. The CDR3 DNA reads TGTGCCAGCAGCGAGACGGGTTGGACTCGCCACACCTTC.

The chain recombines TRBV2 with TRBJ2-3, with 10 bases identical to TRBD1. The germline V gene has CDR1 SNHLY and CDR2 FYNNEI. The CDR3 length is 14 residues. The V gene end was trimmed by 10 bases and the J gene end by 3 bases; junction bases not matched to a gene: 7. CDR3 sequence: CATEPGQGTDTQYF. CDR3 in DNA: TGTGCCACAGAACCGGGACAGGGGACAGATACGCAGTATTTT. Full variable domain (rest looked up from reference TRBV2 and TRBJ2-3): EPEVTQTPSHQVTQMGQEVILRCVPISNHLYFYWYRQILGQKVEFLVSFYNNEISEKSEIFDDQFSVERPDGSNFTLKIRSTKLEDSAMYFCATEPGQGTDTQYFGPGTRLTVL.